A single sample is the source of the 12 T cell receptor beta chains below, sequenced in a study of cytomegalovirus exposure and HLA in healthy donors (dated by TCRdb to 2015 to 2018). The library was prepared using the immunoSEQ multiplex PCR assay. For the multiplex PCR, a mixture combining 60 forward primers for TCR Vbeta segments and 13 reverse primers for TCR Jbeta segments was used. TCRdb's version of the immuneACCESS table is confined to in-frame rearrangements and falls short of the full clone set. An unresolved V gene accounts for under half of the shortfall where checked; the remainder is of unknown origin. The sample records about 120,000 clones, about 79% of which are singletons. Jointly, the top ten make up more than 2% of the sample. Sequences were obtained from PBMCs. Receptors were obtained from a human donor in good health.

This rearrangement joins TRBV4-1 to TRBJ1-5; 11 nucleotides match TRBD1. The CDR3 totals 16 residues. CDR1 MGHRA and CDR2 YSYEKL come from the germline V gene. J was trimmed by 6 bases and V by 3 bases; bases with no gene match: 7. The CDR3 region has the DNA TGCGCCAGCAGCCACCCTGGACAGGGGGCAGGTCAGCCCCAGCATTTT. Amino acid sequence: CASSHPGQGAGQPQHF.

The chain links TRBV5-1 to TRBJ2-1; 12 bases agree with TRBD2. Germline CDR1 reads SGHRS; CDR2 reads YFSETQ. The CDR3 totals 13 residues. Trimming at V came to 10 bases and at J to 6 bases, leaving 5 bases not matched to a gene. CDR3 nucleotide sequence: TGCGCCGGATCTAGCGGGGGGGCCAATGAGCAGTTCTTC. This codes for CAGSSGGANEQFF.

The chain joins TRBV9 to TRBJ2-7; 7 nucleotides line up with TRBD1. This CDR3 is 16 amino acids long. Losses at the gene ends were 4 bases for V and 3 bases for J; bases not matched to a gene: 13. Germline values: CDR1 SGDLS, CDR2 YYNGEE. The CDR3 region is CASSPNAPTGIYEQYF. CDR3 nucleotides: TGTGCCAGCAGCCCGAATGCCCCGACAGGGATCTACGAGCAGTACTTC.

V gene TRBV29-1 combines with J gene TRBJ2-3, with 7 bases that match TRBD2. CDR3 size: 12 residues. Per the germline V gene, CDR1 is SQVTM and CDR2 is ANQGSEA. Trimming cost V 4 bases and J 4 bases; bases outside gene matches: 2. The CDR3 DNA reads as TGCAGCGTTGGGGAGGGGTCAGATACGCAGTATTTT. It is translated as CSVGEGSDTQYF.

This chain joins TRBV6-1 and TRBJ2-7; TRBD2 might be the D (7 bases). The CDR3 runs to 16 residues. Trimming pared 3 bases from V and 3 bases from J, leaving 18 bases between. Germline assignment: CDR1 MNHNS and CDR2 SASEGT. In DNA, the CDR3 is TGTGCCAGCAGTGAGGGAACCTTGAGGGGGGGCTACGAGCAGTACTTC. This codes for CASSEGTLRGGYEQYF.

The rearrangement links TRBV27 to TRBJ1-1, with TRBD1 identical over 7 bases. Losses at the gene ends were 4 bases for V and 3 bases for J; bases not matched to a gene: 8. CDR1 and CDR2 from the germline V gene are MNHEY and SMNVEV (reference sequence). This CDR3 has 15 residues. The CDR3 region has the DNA TGTGCCAGCAGTTCCCTCCGGGACAGTCACACTGAAGCTTTCTTT. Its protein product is CASSSLRDSHTEAFF.

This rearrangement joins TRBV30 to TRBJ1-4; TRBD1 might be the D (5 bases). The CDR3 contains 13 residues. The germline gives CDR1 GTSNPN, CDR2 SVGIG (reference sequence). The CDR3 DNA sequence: TGTGCGGCCAGGGATGGTTGGTATGAAAAACTGTTTTTT. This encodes CAARDGWYEKLFF.

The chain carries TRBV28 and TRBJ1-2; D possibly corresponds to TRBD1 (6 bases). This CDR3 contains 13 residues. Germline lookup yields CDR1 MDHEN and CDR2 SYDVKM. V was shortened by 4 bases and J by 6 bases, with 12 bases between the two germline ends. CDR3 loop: CASSSSTGNGYTF. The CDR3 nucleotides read TGTGCCAGCAGTTCCAGCACAGGGAATGGCTACACCTTC.

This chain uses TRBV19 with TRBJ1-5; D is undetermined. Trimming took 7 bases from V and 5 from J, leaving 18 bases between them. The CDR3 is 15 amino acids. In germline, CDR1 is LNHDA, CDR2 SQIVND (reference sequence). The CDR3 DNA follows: TGTGCCAGTAAGCGGGCATGGGGAGGAGATCAGCCCCAGCATTTT. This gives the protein CASKRAWGGDQPQHF.

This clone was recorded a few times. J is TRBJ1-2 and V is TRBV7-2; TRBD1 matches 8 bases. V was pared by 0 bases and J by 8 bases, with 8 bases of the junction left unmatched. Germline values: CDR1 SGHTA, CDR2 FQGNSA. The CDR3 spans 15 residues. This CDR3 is CASSLAIGTGGGYTF. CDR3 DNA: TGTGCCAGCAGCTTAGCGATTGGGACAGGTGGGGGCTACACCTTC.

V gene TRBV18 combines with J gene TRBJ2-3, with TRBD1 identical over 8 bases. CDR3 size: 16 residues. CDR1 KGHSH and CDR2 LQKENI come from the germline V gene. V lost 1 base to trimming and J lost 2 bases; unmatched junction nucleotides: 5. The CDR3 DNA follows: TGTGCCAGCTCACCACAAGGACAGGGTTCCACAGATACGCAGTATTTT. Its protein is CASSPQGQGSTDTQYF.

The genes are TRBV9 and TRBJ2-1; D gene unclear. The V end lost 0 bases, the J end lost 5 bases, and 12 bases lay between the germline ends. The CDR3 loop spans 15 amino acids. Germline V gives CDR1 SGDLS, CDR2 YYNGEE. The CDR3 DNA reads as TGTGCCAGCAGCGTAGCCTCCGGTGGGCACAATGAGCAGTTCTTC. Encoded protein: CASSVASGGHNEQFF.